The clone carrying this TCR beta chain was picked up many times. As yet, its antigen is unknown. Sequenced patients had shown CD8+CD57+ cell expansion by flow cytometry. Severe acquired aplastic anemia was present in all patients. The record originates from a study of CD8+CD57+ T cells in acquired aplastic anemia. In the study overall: Across the sorted CD4+ and CD8+ cells, DNA amounts averaged roughly 3 ug. General study findings and limits: Around 29 CD8+ CDR3 sequences were shared between patients and controls. Patients and controls had CD8+ Simpson's diversity values that were not significantly distinct.

Germline CDR1 SGHVS, CDR2 FNYEAQ. The ends were cut back, 3 bases at V and 6 bases at J, with 20 bases in the middle. The CDR3 contains 17 residues. Genomic DNA constituted the template upon which TCR beta VDJ and CDR3 profiling was performed. TCRdb ran MiXCR on the reads and lists one entry per CDR3 protein. The sample lists 250,000 or so distinct CDR3 sequences; roughly half were seen once. The sequenced sample was sorted CD4+, CD8+, or CD8+CD57+ T cells (not recorded which) from PBMCs. The V call is TRBV7-6, the J call TRBJ2-2; D possibly corresponds to TRBD1 (6 bases). The receptor comes from a human donor with aplastic anemia. Written as DNA, the CDR3 is TGTGCCAGCAGCTTCATGACAGGACCCGAGGTAGCCGGGGAGCTGTTTTTT. Translating gives CASSFMTGPEVAGELFF.